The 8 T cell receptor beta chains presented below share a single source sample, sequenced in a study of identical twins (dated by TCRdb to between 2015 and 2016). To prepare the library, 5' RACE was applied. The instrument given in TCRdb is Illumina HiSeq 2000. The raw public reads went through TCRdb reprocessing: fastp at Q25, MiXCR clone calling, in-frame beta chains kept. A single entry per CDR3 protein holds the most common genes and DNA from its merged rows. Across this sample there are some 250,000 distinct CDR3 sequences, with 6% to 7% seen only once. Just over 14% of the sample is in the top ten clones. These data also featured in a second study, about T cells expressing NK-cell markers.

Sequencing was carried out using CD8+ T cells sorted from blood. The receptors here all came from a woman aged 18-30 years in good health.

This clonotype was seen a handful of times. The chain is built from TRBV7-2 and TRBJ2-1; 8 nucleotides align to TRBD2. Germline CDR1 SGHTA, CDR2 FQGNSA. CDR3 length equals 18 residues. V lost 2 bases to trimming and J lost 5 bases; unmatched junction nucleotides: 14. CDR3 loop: CASSLRFSGKGSNNEQFF. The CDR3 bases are TGTGCCAGCAGCTTACGCTTTAGCGGGAAGGGATCAAACAATGAGCAGTTCTTC.

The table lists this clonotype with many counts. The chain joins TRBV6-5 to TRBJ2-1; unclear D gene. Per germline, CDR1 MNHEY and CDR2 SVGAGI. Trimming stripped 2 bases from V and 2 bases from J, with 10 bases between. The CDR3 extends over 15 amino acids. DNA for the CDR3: TGTGCCAGCAGTTACGGTTCAGGAGCCTACAATGAGCAGTTCTTC. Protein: CASSYGSGAYNEQFF.

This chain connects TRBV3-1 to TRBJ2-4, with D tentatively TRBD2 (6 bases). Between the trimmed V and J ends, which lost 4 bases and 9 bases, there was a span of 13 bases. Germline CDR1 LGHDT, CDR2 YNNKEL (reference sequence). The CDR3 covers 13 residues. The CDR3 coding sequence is TGTGCCAGCAGCCCCAGTACCGGGGGCATTCAGTACTTC. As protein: CASSPSTGGIQYF.

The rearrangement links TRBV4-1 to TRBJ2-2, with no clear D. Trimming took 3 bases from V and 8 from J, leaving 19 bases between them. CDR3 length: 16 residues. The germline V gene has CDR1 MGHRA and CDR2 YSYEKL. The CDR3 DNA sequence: TGCGCCAGCAGCCATCTAGGCAAGACCCTCCCGGGGGAGCTGTTTTTT. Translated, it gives CASSHLGKTLPGELFF.

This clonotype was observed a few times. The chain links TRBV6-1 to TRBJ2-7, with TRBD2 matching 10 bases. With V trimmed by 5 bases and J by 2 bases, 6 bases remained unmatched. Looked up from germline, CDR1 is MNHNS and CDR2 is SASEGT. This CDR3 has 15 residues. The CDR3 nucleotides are TGTGCCAGCAGTCGTGGGACTAGCGTTACCTACGAGCAGTACTTC. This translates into CASSRGTSVTYEQYF.

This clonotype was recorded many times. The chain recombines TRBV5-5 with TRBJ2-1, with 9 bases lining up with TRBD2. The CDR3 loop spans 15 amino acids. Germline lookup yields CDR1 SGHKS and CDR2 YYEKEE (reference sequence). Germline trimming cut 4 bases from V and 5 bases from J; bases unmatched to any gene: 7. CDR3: CASSLAGTSNNEQFF. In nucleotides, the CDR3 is TGTGCCAGCAGCCTTGCCGGGACTAGCAACAATGAGCAGTTCTTC.

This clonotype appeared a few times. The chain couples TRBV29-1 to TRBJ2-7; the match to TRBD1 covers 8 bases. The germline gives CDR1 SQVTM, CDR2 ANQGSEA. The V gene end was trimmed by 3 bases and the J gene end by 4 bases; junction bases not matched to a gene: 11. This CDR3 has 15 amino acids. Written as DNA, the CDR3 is TGCAGCGTTGAGTGGAGGACAGGGATAACGTACGAGCAGTACTTC. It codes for CSVEWRTGITYEQYF.

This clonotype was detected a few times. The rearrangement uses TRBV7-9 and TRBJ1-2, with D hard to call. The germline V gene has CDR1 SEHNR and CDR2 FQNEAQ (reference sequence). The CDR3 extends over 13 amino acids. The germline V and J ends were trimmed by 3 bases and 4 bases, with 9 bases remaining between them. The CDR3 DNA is TGTGCCAGCAGCTTTTCCGCAGTCTATGGCTACACCTTC. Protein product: CASSFSAVYGYTF.